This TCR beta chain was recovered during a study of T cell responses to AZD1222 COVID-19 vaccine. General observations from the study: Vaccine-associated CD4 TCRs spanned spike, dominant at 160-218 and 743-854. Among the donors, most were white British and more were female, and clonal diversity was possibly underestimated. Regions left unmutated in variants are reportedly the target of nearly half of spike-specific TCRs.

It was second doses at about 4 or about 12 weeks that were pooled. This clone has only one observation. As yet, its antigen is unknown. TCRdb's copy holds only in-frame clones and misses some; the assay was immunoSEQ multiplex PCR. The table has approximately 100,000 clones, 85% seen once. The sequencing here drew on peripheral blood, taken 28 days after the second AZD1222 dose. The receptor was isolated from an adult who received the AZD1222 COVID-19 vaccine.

The CDR3 loop is CASSHAGTGNTEAFF. The CDR3 DNA follows: TGTGCCAGCAGCCATGCCGGGACAGGGAACACTGAAGCTTTCTTT. V and J are TRBV3-1 (or the pseudogene TRBV3-2) and TRBJ1-1, with 8 positions matching TRBD1. Germline lookup yields CDR1 LGHDT and CDR2 YNNKEL (reference sequence). The CDR3 runs to 15 residues. The junction had 4 bases not matched to a gene; V was cut back by 3 bases and J by 1 base.